This entry lists 24 T cell receptor beta chains sequenced from one sample in a study of blood T cell repertoires in COVID-19 (dated by TCRdb to the early 2020s). Library creation used the immunoSEQ multiplex PCR assay. The immuneACCESS repertoire file appears here via TCRdb, limited to in-frame rearrangements. These files lack a portion of the clones; in checked studies, under half of the deficit traces to unresolved V genes, and the cause of the others is not known. Present in this sample are roughly 250,000 clones, approximately 84% of which were seen just once. The ten largest clones capture roughly 4% of the sample. The specimen was peripheral blood. These receptors came from a middle-aged man with acute or convalescent COVID-19.

This sequence joins TRBV30 and TRBJ2-1; D is ambiguous. Between the trimmed V and J ends, which lost 1 base and 4 bases, there was a span of 8 bases. The CDR3 covers 13 residues. Germline V CDR1 and CDR2: GTSNPN, SVGIG (reference sequence). CDR3 sequence: CAWSALEYNEQFF. DNA for the CDR3: TGTGCCTGGAGTGCTTTAGAATACAATGAGCAGTTCTTC.

The chain recombines TRBV28 with TRBJ2-7; 7 bases fit TRBD2. This CDR3 comprises 14 residues. V dropped 9 bases and J dropped 8; count of bases not matched to a gene: 16. CDR1 is MDHEN, CDR2 SYDVKM, per germline. Here the CDR3 DNA reads TGTGCCAGTTACTCGGGGGGAGAGAGAAGGAAGCAGTACTTC. Amino acid sequence: CASYSGGERRKQYF.

This clone showed up just once. The chain links TRBV10-1 to TRBJ2-7, with no clear D. V was cut by 3 bases and J by 2 bases, with 5 bases left in between. The germline CDR1 and CDR2 sequences are WNHNN and SYGVQD (reference sequence). There are 12 residues in the CDR3. The DNA of the CDR3 is TGCGCCAGCAGTGATACAGCCTACGAGCAGTACTTC. It codes for CASSDTAYEQYF.

The chain recombines TRBV27 with TRBJ1-2; 9 nucleotides line up with TRBD1. The CDR3 sequence is 14 residues long. Germline values: CDR1 MNHEY, CDR2 SMNVEV (reference sequence). V gave up 7 bases and J gave up 7 bases; unmatched junction bases: 10. The CDR3 protein is CASTPRGTGSGYTF. CDR3 coding DNA: TGTGCCAGCACTCCTCGGGGGACAGGGTCTGGCTACACCTTC.

This clone was detected once. V is TRBV5-4 and J is TRBJ2-1; 7 bases map to TRBD1. The CDR3 consists of 14 residues. Germline V gene data show CDR1 as SGHNT and CDR2 as YYREEE (reference sequence). Unmatched junction bases numbered 1, after V lost 0 bases and J lost 4 bases. In DNA form, the CDR3 reads TGTGCCAGCAGCTTGGAGACAGGGTACAATGAGCAGTTCTTC. Its protein is CASSLETGYNEQFF.

The chain recombines TRBV10-1 with TRBJ2-7; D may be TRBD2 (6 bases). Trimming removed 7 bases from V and 7 bases from J, with 17 bases in between. This CDR3 is built from 13 residues. Looked up from germline, CDR1 is WNHNN and CDR2 is SYGVQD (reference sequence). CDR3 sequence: CASNSFRESEQYF. The CDR3 nucleotides read TGCGCCAGCAATTCCTTTCGGGAGTCGGAGCAGTACTTC.

The rearrangement uses TRBV20-1 and TRBJ2-7; tentative D call: TRBD1 (5 bases). The V end lost 6 bases, the J end lost 3 bases, and 9 bases lay between the germline ends. Germline lookup yields CDR1 DFQATT and CDR2 SNEGSKA (reference sequence). The CDR3 length is 11 residues. CDR3 nucleotides: TGCAGTGCCCTCCAGGGCTACGAGCAGTACTTC. This translates into CSALQGYEQYF.

This clone came up a few times. The rearrangement joins TRBV2 to TRBJ1-3; a possible D gene is TRBD1 (5 bases). The CDR3 is 14 amino acids. Germline V lookup: CDR1 SNHLY, CDR2 FYNNEI. Trimming took 10 bases from V and 2 from J, leaving 15 bases between them. The CDR3 here is CANTRGGAGNTIYF. The CDR3 region has the DNA TGTGCCAACACTCGGGGCGGGGCTGGAAACACCATATATTTT.

The rearrangement uses TRBV18 and TRBJ1-5; D is undetermined. From germline, CDR1 is KGHSH and CDR2 LQKENI. Trimming took off 3 bases at V and 2 bases at J, with 8 bases between the two ends. The CDR3 sequence is 14 residues long. CDR3 sequence (DNA): TGTGCCAGCTCACCGAGTCGGGGCAATCAGCCCCAGCATTTT. Its translation is CASSPSRGNQPQHF.

The chain links TRBV7-9 to TRBJ1-1; possible D gene TRBD1, 5 bases. The CDR3 has 14 residues. V shed 0 bases and J shed 3 bases, with 8 bases lying between them. Germline CDR1 reads SEHNR; CDR2 reads FQNEAQ (reference sequence). The CDR3 spells CASSLAGEDTEAFF. CDR3 DNA sequence: TGTGCCAGCAGCTTAGCAGGGGAGGACACTGAAGCTTTCTTT.

The rearrangement uses TRBV5-1 and TRBJ2-2; D uncertain. V lost 0 bases and J 6 bases, leaving 6 bases between the germline ends. The CDR3 loop spans 13 amino acids. Germline CDR1 reads SGHRS; CDR2 reads YFSETQ. CDR3 nucleotides: TGCGCCAGCAGCTTGGGAGTGGCCGGGGAGCTGTTTTTT. Amino acids: CASSLGVAGELFF. The complete variable domain, with remaining parts taken from reference TRBV5-1 and TRBJ2-2, reads KAGVTQTPRYLIKTRGQQVTLSCSPISGHRSVSWYQQTPGQGLQFLFEYFSETQRNKGNFPGRFSGRQFSNSRSEMNVSTLELGDSALYLCASSLGVAGELFFGEGSRLTVL.

The chain employs TRBV5-6 and TRBJ2-7, with D possibly matching TRBD2 (5 bases). Germline-derived CDR1 and CDR2 are SGHDT and YYEEEE. The CDR3 length is 13 residues. V was pared by 2 bases and J by 3 bases, with 9 bases between. Here the CDR3 reads CASSLGGHYEQYF. The DNA for the CDR3 is TGTGCCAGCAGCTTAGGAGGCCACTACGAGCAGTACTTC.

The rearrangement joins TRBV18 to TRBJ2-7; 10 bases match TRBD1. The CDR3 is 14 residues long. Germline V gene data show CDR1 as KGHSH and CDR2 as LQKENI. Germline trimming cut 7 bases from V and 4 bases from J; bases unmatched to any gene: 7. CDR3 coding DNA: TGTGCCAGCTTCCCTGGGACAGGGGAATACGAGCAGTACTTC. Translating it yields CASFPGTGEYEQYF.

The V call is TRBV30, the J call TRBJ2-5; D remains ambiguous. The germline gives CDR1 GTSNPN, CDR2 SVGIG (reference sequence). The V and J ends lost 0 bases and 5 bases respectively, with 4 bases between them. CDR3 size: 11 residues. The CDR3 loop reads CAWSVLETQYF. The CDR3 DNA is TGTGCCTGGAGTGTACTCGAGACCCAGTACTTC.

V usage is TRBV3-1 (or the pseudogene TRBV3-2) and J usage is TRBJ1-6; maybe TRBD1 (6 bases). Germline-derived CDR1 and CDR2 are LGHDT and YNNKEL (reference sequence). The CDR3 covers 16 residues. V was clipped by 4 bases and J by 2 bases, with 12 bases between them. The CDR3 spells CASSPRTETYNSPLHF. CDR3 DNA: TGTGCCAGCAGCCCCAGGACAGAAACCTATAATTCACCCCTCCACTTT.

The chain has TRBV29-1 and TRBJ1-3; 9 bases line up with TRBD1. The CDR3 has 14 amino acids. J lost 8 bases, V lost 1 base, and 6 bases had no gene match. The germline gives CDR1 SQVTM, CDR2 ANQGSEA. The CDR3 sequence is CSVEGTGEGDTIYF. CDR3 nucleotides: TGCAGCGTTGAAGGGACAGGGGAAGGGGACACCATATATTTT.

The genes are TRBV19 and TRBJ1-5; D perhaps matches TRBD1 (6 bases). The CDR3 contains 13 residues. From germline, CDR1 is LNHDA and CDR2 SQIVND (reference sequence). Trimming took 5 bases from V and 6 from J, leaving 11 bases between them. The DNA for the CDR3 is TGTGCCAGTAGTCCACAGGGAAGTCAGCCCCAGCATTTT. Its protein product is CASSPQGSQPQHF.

This chain links TRBV6-5 with TRBJ1-1; the D is unclear. CDR3 size: 15 residues. Germline V gene data show CDR1 as MNHEY and CDR2 as SVGAGI. The V gene lost 0 bases and the J gene lost 2 bases, with 10 bases spanning the gap. This CDR3 reads CASSYSYAQNTEAFF. DNA for the CDR3: TGTGCCAGCAGTTACTCGTACGCACAAAACACTGAAGCTTTCTTT.

The CDR3 loop is CASSFMQGWTDTQYF. The CDR3 coding sequence is TGTGCCAGCAGTTTCATGCAGGGGTGGACAGATACGCAGTATTTT. The rearrangement uses TRBV28 and TRBJ2-3; a weak D match, TRBD1 (6 bases). V dropped 3 bases and J dropped 3 bases, with 13 bases sitting between them. Germline CDR1 MDHEN, CDR2 SYDVKM. CDR3 length: 15 amino acids.

The chain has TRBV28 and TRBJ2-7; 10 positions agree with TRBD2. The CDR3 is 13 amino acids. Germline V gene lookup returns CDR1 MDHEN and CDR2 SYDVKM. V was pared by 8 bases and J by 3 bases, with 4 bases of the junction left unmatched. The CDR3 bases are TGTGCCAGCGAGCGGGAGGGCCTCTACGAGCAGTACTTC. It codes for CASEREGLYEQYF.

The chain is built from TRBV10-2 and TRBJ2-2; unclear D gene. Trimming pared 1 base from V and 5 bases from J, leaving 14 bases between. Germline CDR1 is WSHSY and CDR2 is SAAADI. This CDR3 is built from 16 residues. The CDR3 protein is CASSEFSGSWTGELFF. The CDR3 DNA sequence: TGCGCCAGCAGTGAGTTCTCCGGTTCGTGGACCGGGGAGCTGTTTTTT.

The sample holds a few counts of this clone. The chain uses TRBV29-1 and TRBJ2-7; no definite D call. The CDR3 loop spans 13 amino acids. Trimming cost V 8 bases and J 0 bases, with 14 bases left between them. Per the germline V gene, CDR1 is SQVTM and CDR2 is ANQGSEA. DNA for the CDR3: TGCAGCCTCAGAGGCGCTAGCTCCTACGAGCAGTACTTC. This translates into CSLRGASSYEQYF.

This clone was seen a handful of times. This same CDR3 is encoded by further DNA sequences in the sample. The rearrangement links TRBV10-1 to TRBJ2-2; 8 positions agree with TRBD2. Germline CDR1 reads WNHNN; CDR2 reads SYGVQD (reference sequence). V shed 3 bases, J shed 2 bases, and the junction held 2 bases outside the gene matches. The CDR3 runs 15 residues. CDR3 sequence reads: CASSDGGANTGELFF. CDR3 in DNA: TGCGCCAGCAGTGACGGGGGGGCCAACACCGGGGAGCTGTTTTTT.

The rearrangement links TRBV6-5 to TRBJ1-2; D is uncertain. The CDR3 is 12 amino acids. CDR1 and CDR2 from the germline V gene are MNHEY and SVGAGI. V was pared by 7 bases and J by 5 bases, with 11 bases between. The CDR3 region is CASTSSRYGYTF. CDR3 in DNA: TGTGCCAGCACCTCCTCGCGGTATGGCTACACCTTC.